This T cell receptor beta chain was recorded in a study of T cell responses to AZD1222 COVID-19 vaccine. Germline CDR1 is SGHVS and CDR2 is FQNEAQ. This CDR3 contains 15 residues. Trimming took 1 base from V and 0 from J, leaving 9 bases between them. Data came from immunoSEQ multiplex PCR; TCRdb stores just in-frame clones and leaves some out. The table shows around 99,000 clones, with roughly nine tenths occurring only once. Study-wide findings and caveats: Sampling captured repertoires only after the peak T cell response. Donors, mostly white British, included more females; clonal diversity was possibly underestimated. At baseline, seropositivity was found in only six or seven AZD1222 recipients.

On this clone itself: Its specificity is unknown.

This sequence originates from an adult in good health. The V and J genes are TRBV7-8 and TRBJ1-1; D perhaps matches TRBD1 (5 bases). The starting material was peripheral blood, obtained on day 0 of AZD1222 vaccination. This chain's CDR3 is CASSLGTGMNTEAFF. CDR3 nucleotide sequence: TGTGCCAGCAGCTTAGGTACAGGTATGAACACTGAAGCTTTCTTT.